A single sample gave rise to the 21 T cell receptor beta chains below, sequenced in a study of blood T cell repertoires in COVID-19. Sequencing was performed with immunoSEQ multiplex PCR; in TCRdb, only in-frame clones are kept and a portion is missing. The sample has more than 35,000 clones; approximately 90% are singletons. Specimen: peripheral blood. These receptors originate from a human donor in a cohort sampled during active COVID-19.

This chain connects TRBV5-6 to TRBJ1-5; D might be TRBD1 (6 bases). Germline lookup yields CDR1 SGHDT and CDR2 YYEEEE. The CDR3 is 12 residues long. V dropped 1 base and J dropped 12 bases, with 11 bases sitting between them. DNA for the CDR3: TGTGCCAGCAGCTTGCGGGCAGGGGACCAGCATTTT. This translates into CASSLRAGDQHF. Using reference TRBV5-6 and TRBJ1-5 for the parts outside the CDR3, the full variable domain is DAGVTQSPTHLIKTRGQQVTLRCSPKSGHDTVSWYQQALGQGPQFIFQYYEEEERQRGNFPDRFSGHQFPNYSSELNVNALLLGDSALYLCASSLRAGDQHFGDGTRLSIL.

V and J are TRBV7-9 and TRBJ2-7, with D unresolved. Trimming removed 3 bases from V and 1 base from J, with 13 bases in between. From germline, CDR1 is SEHNR and CDR2 FQNEAQ (reference sequence). This CDR3 has 15 residues. CDR3 loop: CASSFGAGLSYEQYF. The CDR3 coding sequence is TGTGCCAGCAGCTTCGGCGCAGGCCTTTCCTACGAGCAGTACTTC.

DNA of the CDR3: TGTGCCAGCAGTTTATCTAGCGGGGCTTACAATGAGCAGTTCTTC. This translates into CASSLSSGAYNEQFF. The chain uses TRBV27 and TRBJ2-1; TRBD2 matches 8 bases. The CDR3 extends over 15 amino acids. The germline V gene has CDR1 MNHEY and CDR2 SMNVEV (reference sequence). V shed 0 bases, J shed 4 bases, and the junction held 2 bases outside the gene matches.

By proportion, this clone is medium-sized. The V call is TRBV27, the J call TRBJ2-3; a possible D gene is TRBD2 (5 bases). The ends were cut back, 2 bases at V and 4 bases at J, with 10 bases in the middle. This CDR3 is 14 amino acids long. Germline CDR1 and CDR2: MNHEY and SMNVEV (reference sequence). The CDR3 DNA reads as TGTGCCAGCAGTTTAGGAGGACCCGCAGATACGCAGTATTTT. Amino acid sequence: CASSLGGPADTQYF.

The chain joins TRBV10-2 to TRBJ2-7, with 11 bases lining up with TRBD1. Germline CDR1 and CDR2: WSHSY and SAAADI. The CDR3 extends over 13 amino acids. V dropped 4 bases and J dropped 7; count of bases not matched to a gene: 3. As DNA, the CDR3 is TGCGCCAGCAGTGGGACAGGGGGCAGGGAGCAGTACTTC. This gives the protein CASSGTGGREQYF.

In DNA form, the CDR3 reads TGTGCCAGCTCTCAAGGGGGTAATGGTCCCCTCTTCTACGAGCAGTACTTC. It is translated as CASSQGGNGPLFYEQYF. The chain carries TRBV18 and TRBJ2-7; tentative D call: TRBD1 (6 bases). V dropped 6 bases and J dropped 3 bases, with 24 bases sitting between them. CDR3 length: 17 amino acids. Germline lookup yields CDR1 KGHSH and CDR2 LQKENI.

The chain is built from TRBV19 and TRBJ2-7, with D possibly matching TRBD2 (6 bases). Trimming shortened V by 5 bases and J by 1 base, and 9 bases separated the two germline ends. Germline V gives CDR1 LNHDA, CDR2 SQIVND (reference sequence). The CDR3 loop spans 13 amino acids. The CDR3 loop reads CASSSGGSYEQYF. Written as DNA, the CDR3 is TGTGCCAGTAGTTCCGGGGGTTCCTACGAGCAGTACTTC.

The chain links TRBV5-6 to TRBJ2-2; the match to TRBD2 covers 12 bases. V lost 4 bases to trimming and J lost 4 bases; unmatched junction nucleotides: 5. In germline, CDR1 is SGHDT, CDR2 YYEEEE. The CDR3 extends over 16 amino acids. CDR3 coding DNA: TGTGCCAGCAGCCGAGGACTAGCGGGGATCACCGGGGAGCTGTTTTTT. Translating it yields CASSRGLAGITGELFF. The full variable domain, rest sourced from reference TRBV5-6 and TRBJ2-2, is DAGVTQSPTHLIKTRGQQVTLRCSPKSGHDTVSWYQQALGQGPQFIFQYYEEEERQRGNFPDRFSGHQFPNYSSELNVNALLLGDSALYLCASSRGLAGITGELFFGEGSRLTVL.

J is TRBJ2-2 and V is TRBV29-1; tentatively, D is TRBD2 (5 bases). CDR3 size: 15 residues. The V end lost 0 bases, the J end lost 6 bases, and 14 bases lay between the germline ends. Germline values: CDR1 SQVTM, CDR2 ANQGSEA. In nucleotides, the CDR3 is TGCAGCGTTGAAGAAGAGGGTTCCTATCCCGGGGAGCTGTTTTTT. This sequence encodes CSVEEEGSYPGELFF.

The chain employs TRBV4-1 and TRBJ2-1, with 7 bases that match TRBD1. This CDR3 has 16 residues. Trimming took 3 bases from V and 6 from J; bases not matched to a gene: 11. CDR1 is MGHRA and CDR2 is YSYEKL in the germline V gene. CDR3 DNA sequence: TGCGCCAGCAGCCAGAGGACAGGCCCTCCCCCCAATGAGCAGTTCTTC. It codes for CASSQRTGPPPNEQFF.

The chain couples TRBV5-4 to TRBJ2-1; 11 bases match TRBD2. Germline V gives CDR1 SGHNT, CDR2 YYREEE (reference sequence). The CDR3 contains 15 residues. The V segment lost 3 bases and the J segment 7 bases; nucleotides outside the gene matches: 6. The CDR3: CASSYLAGGFNEQFF. The DNA of the CDR3 is TGTGCCAGCAGCTATCTAGCGGGGGGTTTTAATGAGCAGTTCTTC. Looking up the rest from reference TRBV5-4 and TRBJ2-1 gives the full variable domain: ETGVTQSPTHLIKTRGQQVTLRCSSQSGHNTVSWYQQALGQGPQFIFQYYREEENGRGNFPPRFSGLQFPNYSSELNVNALELDDSALYLCASSYLAGGFNEQFFGPGTRLTVL.

The chain links TRBV25-1 to TRBJ1-2; TRBD1 is a possible D gene (6 bases). The CDR3 runs 13 residues. Germline V gene sequence: CDR1 MGHDK, CDR2 SYGVNS. Trimming pared 5 bases from V and 4 bases from J, leaving 11 bases between. The CDR3 reads CASSSQGLYGYTF. The CDR3, as DNA: TGTGCCAGCAGTAGCCAGGGGCTCTATGGCTACACCTTC.

The chain combines TRBV12-5 with TRBJ1-4; D uncertain. Trimming stripped 8 bases from V and 7 bases from J, with 14 bases between. The CDR3 spans 13 residues. Germline CDR1 LGHNT, CDR2 FRNRAP. CDR3 coding DNA: TGTGCTAGTCGCCGCAGCGGCACTGAAAAACTGTTTTTT. Its translation is CASRRSGTEKLFF.

The chain has TRBV5-1 and TRBJ2-5; weak D call: TRBD2 (6 bases). The CDR3 is 15 residues long. Trimming took 0 bases from V and 4 from J, leaving 13 bases between them. CDR1 is SGHRS and CDR2 is YFSETQ in the germline V gene. The CDR3 region has the DNA TGCGCCAGCAGCTTGGACCGGTCCGGGGGAGAGACCCAGTACTTC. It encodes CASSLDRSGGETQYF.

The chain carries TRBV10-3 and TRBJ1-2; TRBD1 matches at 7 bases. The CDR3 has 13 amino acids. Germline V gene lookup returns CDR1 ENHRY and CDR2 SYGVKD. Trimming removed 8 bases from V and 4 bases from J; junction bases left unmatched: 7. CDR3 DNA: TGTGCCATCGGGGGACAGTCTCCCTATGGCTACACCTTC. This codes for CAIGGQSPYGYTF.

The rearrangement joins TRBV19 to TRBJ2-5; D is possibly TRBD2 (5 bases). The CDR3 sequence is 13 residues long. V shed 4 bases and J shed 1 base, with 7 bases lying between them. CDR1 and CDR2 (germline): LNHDA, SQIVND (reference sequence). In nucleotides, the CDR3 is TGTGCCAGTAGTACGGGATCCCAAGAGACCCAGTACTTC. This gives the protein CASSTGSQETQYF.

The rearrangement joins TRBV19 to TRBJ1-6; possibly TRBD1 for D (5 bases). CDR3 size: 15 residues. The V gene's germline CDR1 is LNHDA and CDR2 SQIVND (reference sequence). Trimming removed 3 bases from V and 4 bases from J, with 10 bases in between. CDR3 coding DNA: TGTGCCAGTAGTATGGGGCTTCCTTATAATTCACCCCTCCACTTT. This codes for CASSMGLPYNSPLHF.

This clone was observed a single time. The chain employs TRBV11-2 and TRBJ2-1, with a tentative D call TRBD2 (5 bases). The CDR3 covers 13 residues. Germline CDR1 is SGHAT and CDR2 is FQNNGV. Trimming pared 2 bases from V and 7 bases from J, leaving 9 bases between. CDR3 nucleotide sequence: TGTGCCAGCAGCTTATCCTCGGGGAATGAGCAGTTCTTC. Amino acids: CASSLSSGNEQFF.

The chain joins TRBV5-4 to TRBJ1-2; 7 bases agree with TRBD1. The CDR3 totals 15 residues. Germline CDR1 and CDR2: SGHNT and YYREEE (reference sequence). V lost 3 bases to trimming and J lost 6 bases; unmatched junction nucleotides: 11. Here the CDR3 reads CASSWGQTQGNGYTF. The CDR3 nucleotides are TGTGCCAGCAGCTGGGGACAGACCCAGGGGAATGGCTACACCTTC.

This chain joins TRBV5-1 and TRBJ2-5, with 7 bases lining up with TRBD2. The germline V gene encodes CDR1 SGHRS and CDR2 YFSETQ. J gave up 7 bases and V 0 bases, and 0 bases lay outside the gene matches. The CDR3 has 12 amino acids. This CDR3 reads CASSLERGTQYF. CDR3 sequence (DNA): TGCGCCAGCAGCTTGGAGCGGGGGACCCAGTACTTC. Complete variable domain (other parts from reference TRBV5-1 and TRBJ2-5): KAGVTQTPRYLIKTRGQQVTLSCSPISGHRSVSWYQQTPGQGLQFLFEYFSETQRNKGNFPGRFSGRQFSNSRSEMNVSTLELGDSALYLCASSLERGTQYFGPGTRLLVL.

The chain joins TRBV12-3 or TRBV12-4 to TRBJ1-1; D remains ambiguous. Deletions cut 4 bases from V and 4 bases from J, with 4 bases between. This CDR3 contains 11 residues. The CDR3 DNA reads TGTGCCAGCAGTTCGGGCACTGAAGCTTTCTTT. Amino acid sequence: CASSSGTEAFF.